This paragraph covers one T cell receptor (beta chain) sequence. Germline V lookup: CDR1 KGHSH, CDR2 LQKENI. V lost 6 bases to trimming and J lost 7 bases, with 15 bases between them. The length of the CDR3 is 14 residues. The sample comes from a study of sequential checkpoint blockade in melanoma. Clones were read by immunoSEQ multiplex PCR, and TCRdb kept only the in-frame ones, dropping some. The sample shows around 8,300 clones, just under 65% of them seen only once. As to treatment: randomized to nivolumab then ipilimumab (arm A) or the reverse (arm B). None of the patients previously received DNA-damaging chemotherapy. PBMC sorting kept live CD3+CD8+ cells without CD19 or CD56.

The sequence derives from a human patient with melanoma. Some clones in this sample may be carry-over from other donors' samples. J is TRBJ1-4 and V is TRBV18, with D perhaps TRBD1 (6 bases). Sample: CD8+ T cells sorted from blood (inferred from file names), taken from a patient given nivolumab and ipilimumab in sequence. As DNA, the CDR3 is TGTGCCAGCTCCCCCGGCCTCAGGGGTGAAAAACTGTTTTTT. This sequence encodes CASSPGLRGEKLFF.